This T cell receptor (beta chain) was documented in a study of cytomegalovirus exposure and HLA in healthy donors. Turning to this clone: What it binds is not known.

The PCR ran on 60 Vbeta and 13 Jbeta primers. Profiling relied on immunoSEQ multiplex PCR, and the TCRdb table lists in-frame clones only, not all of them. The sample lists around 74,000 clones, roughly 78% occurring once. Findings and limits, study-wide: Versus the approximately 720-donor mean, an Asian-associated ancestry cluster reportedly showed fewer N-insertions in a later analysis. Most TCR beta V segments were productive about 87% or about 30% of the time in an earlier analysis.

Trimming took off 3 bases at V and 1 base at J, with 14 bases between the two ends. In germline, CDR1 is SGHNT, CDR2 YYREEE (reference sequence). The CDR3 runs to 16 residues. Material for sequencing was PBMCs. This clonotype was sampled from a man in his thirties or forties in good health and CMV-seronegative. The gene calls are TRBV5-4 and TRBJ1-3; weak D call: TRBD1 (5 bases). The CDR3 DNA follows: TGTGCCAGCAGCTGGGGGGGATTCGGGTCTGGAAACACCATATATTTT. It is translated as CASSWGGFGSGNTIYF.